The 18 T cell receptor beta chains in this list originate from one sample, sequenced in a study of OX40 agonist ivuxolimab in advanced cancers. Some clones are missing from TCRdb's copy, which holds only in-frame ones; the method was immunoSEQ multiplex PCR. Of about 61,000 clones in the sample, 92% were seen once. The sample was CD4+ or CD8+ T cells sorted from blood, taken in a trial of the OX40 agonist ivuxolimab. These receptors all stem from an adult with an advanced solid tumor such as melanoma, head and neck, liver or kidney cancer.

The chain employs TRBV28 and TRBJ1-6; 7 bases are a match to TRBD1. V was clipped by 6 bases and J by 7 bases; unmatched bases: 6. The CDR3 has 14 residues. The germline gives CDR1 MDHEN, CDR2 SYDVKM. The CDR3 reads CASSLTGPNSPLHF. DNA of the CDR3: TGTGCCAGCAGCCTGACAGGGCCAAATTCACCCCTCCACTTT.

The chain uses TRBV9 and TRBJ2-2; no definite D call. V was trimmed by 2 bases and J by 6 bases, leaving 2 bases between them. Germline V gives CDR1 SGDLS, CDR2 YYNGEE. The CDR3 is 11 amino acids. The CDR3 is CASSVSGELFF. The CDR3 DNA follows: TGTGCCAGCAGCGTTTCCGGGGAGCTGTTTTTT.

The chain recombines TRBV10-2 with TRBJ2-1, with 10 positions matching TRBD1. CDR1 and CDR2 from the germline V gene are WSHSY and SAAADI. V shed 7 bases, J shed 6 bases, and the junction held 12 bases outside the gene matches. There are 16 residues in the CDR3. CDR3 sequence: CASMNAGTGVPNEQFF. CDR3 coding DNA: TGCGCCAGCATGAACGCCGGGACAGGGGTTCCCAATGAGCAGTTCTTC.

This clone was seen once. The CDR3 region has the DNA TGTGCCACCAGGAGACTAGCGGGAAACACCGGGGAGCTGTTTTTT. It is translated as CATRRLAGNTGELFF. The J gene is TRBJ2-2, the V gene TRBV15; 11 nucleotides match TRBD2. This CDR3 contains 15 residues. The ends lost 6 bases at V and 2 bases at J; junction bases unmatched: 2. CDR1 LNHNV and CDR2 YYDKDF come from the germline V gene (reference sequence).

The CDR3 sequence: CASTQGRESNEQFF. DNA for the CDR3: TGTGCCAGCACCCAAGGAAGGGAAAGCAATGAGCAGTTCTTC. The chain employs TRBV2 and TRBJ2-1; D remains ambiguous. This CDR3 has 14 amino acids. Germline V gives CDR1 SNHLY, CDR2 FYNNEI. The V end was cut by 7 bases, the J end by 6 bases, with 16 bases between.

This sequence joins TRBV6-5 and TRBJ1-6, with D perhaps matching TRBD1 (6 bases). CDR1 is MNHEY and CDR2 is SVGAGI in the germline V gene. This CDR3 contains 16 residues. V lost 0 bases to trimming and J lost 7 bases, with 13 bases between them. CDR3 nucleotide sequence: TGTGCCAGCAGTTACTCTCCGACAGGTGGGAATTCACCCCTCCACTTT. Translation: CASSYSPTGGNSPLHF.

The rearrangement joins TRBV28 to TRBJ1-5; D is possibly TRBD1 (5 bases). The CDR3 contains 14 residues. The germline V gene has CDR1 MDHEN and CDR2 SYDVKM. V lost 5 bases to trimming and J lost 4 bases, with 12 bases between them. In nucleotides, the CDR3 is TGTGCCAGCAGTACCGCAGGGCCGAATCAGCCCCAGCATTTT. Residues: CASSTAGPNQPQHF.

CDR3 nucleotide sequence: TGTGCCAGCAGTTCCTCTAGCGGGGGTAACGAGCAGTACTTC. It yields the protein CASSSSSGGNEQYF. The chain couples TRBV6-6 to TRBJ2-7; 10 bases are shared with TRBD2. The CDR3 is made up of 14 amino acids. V shed 4 bases, J shed 5 bases, and the junction held 5 bases outside the gene matches. The V gene's germline CDR1 is MNHNY and CDR2 SVGAGI (reference sequence).

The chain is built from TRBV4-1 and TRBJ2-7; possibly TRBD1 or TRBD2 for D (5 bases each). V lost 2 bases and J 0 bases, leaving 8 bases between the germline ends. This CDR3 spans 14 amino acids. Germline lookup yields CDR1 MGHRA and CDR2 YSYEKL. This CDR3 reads CASSQTGLSYEQYV. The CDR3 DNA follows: TGCGCCAGCAGCCAAACAGGACTCTCCTACGAGCAGTACGTC.

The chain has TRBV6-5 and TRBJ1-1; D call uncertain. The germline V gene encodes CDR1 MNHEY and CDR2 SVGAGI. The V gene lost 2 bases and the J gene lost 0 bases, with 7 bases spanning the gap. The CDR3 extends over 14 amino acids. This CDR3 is CASSYGNLNTEAFF. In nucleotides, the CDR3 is TGTGCCAGCAGTTACGGGAACCTGAACACTGAAGCTTTCTTT.

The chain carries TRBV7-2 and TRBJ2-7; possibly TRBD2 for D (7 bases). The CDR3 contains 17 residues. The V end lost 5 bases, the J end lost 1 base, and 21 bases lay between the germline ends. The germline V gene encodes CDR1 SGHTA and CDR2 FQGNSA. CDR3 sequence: CASSPEKGEGWSYEQYF. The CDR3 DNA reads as TGTGCCAGCAGCCCTGAAAAGGGGGAGGGGTGGTCCTACGAGCAGTACTTC. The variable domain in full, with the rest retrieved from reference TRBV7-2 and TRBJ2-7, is GAGVSQSPSNKVTEKGKDVELRCDPISGHTALYWYRQSLGQGLEFLIYFQGNSAPDKSGLPSDRFSAERTGGSVSTLTIQRTQQEDSAVYLCASSPEKGEGWSYEQYFGPGTRLTVT.

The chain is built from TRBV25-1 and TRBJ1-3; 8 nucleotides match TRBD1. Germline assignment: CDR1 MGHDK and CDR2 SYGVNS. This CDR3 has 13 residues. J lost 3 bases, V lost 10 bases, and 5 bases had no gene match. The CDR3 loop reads CATGGNIGNTIYF. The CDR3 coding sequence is TGTGCCACAGGGGGCAATATTGGAAACACCATATATTTT.

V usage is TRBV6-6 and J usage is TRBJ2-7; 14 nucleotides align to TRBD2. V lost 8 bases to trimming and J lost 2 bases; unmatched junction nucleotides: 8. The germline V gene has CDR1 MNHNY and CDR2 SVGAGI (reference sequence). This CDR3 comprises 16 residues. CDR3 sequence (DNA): TGTGCCAGCTACCCCGAGGGACTAGCGGGGGCCTACGAGCAGTACTTC. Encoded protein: CASYPEGLAGAYEQYF.

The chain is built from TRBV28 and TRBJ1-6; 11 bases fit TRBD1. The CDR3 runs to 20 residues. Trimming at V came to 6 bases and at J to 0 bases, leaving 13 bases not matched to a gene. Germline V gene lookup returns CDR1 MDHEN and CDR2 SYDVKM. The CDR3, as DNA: TGTGCCAGCAGCTATAGCCCGGGACAGGGGGAAAGCTCCTATAATTCACCCCTCCACTTT. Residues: CASSYSPGQGESSYNSPLHF.

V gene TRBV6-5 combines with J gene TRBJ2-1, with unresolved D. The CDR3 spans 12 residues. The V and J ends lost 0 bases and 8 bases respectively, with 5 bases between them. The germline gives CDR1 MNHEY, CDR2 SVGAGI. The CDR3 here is CASSYSWDEQFF. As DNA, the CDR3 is TGTGCCAGCAGTTACTCCTGGGATGAGCAGTTCTTC.

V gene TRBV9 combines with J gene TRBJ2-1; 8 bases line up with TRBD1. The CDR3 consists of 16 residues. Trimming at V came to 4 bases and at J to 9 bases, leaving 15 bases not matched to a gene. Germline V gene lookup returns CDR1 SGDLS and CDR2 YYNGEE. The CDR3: CASSPQRQGPRGEQFF. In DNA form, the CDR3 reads TGTGCCAGCAGCCCCCAGAGACAGGGGCCACGGGGTGAGCAGTTCTTC.

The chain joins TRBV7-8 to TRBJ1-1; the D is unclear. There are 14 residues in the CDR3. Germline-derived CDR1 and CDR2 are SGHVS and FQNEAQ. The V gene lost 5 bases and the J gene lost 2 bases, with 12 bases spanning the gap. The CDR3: CASSPPIENTEAFF. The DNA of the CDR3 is TGTGCCAGCAGCCCGCCTATAGAAAACACTGAAGCTTTCTTT.

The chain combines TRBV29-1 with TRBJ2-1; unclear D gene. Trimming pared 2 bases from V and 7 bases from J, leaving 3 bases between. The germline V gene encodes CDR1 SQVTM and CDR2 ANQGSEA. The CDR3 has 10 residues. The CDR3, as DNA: TGCAGCGTTGAAACTAATGAGCAGTTCTTC. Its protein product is CSVETNEQFF.